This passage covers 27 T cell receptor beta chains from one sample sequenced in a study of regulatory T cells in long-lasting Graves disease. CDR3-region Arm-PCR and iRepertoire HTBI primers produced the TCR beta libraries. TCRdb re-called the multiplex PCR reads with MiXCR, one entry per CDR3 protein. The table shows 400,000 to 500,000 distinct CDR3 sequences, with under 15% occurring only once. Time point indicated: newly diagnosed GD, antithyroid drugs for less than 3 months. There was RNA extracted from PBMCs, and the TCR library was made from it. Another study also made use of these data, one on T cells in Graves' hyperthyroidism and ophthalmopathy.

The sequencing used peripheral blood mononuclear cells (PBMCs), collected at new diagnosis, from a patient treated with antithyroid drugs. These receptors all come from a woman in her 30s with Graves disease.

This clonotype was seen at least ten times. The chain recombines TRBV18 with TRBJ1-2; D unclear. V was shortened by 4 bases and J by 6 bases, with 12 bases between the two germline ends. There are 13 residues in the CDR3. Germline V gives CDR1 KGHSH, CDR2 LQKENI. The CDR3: CASSQTGSNGYTF. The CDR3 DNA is TGTGCCAGCTCACAGACGGGCTCCAATGGCTACACCTTC.

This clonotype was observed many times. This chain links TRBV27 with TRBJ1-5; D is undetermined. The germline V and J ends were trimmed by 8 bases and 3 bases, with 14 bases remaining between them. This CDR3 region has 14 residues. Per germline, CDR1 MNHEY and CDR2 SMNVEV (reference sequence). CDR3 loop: CASAWRGINQPQHF. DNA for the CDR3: TGTGCCAGCGCCTGGCGAGGGATCAATCAGCCCCAGCATTTT.

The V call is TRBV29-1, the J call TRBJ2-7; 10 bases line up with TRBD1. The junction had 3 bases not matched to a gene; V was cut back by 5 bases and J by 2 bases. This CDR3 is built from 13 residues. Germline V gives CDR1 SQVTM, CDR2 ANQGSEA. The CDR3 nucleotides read TGCAGCGTTCCAGGGACAGGGGCCTACGAGCAGTACTTC. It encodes CSVPGTGAYEQYF.

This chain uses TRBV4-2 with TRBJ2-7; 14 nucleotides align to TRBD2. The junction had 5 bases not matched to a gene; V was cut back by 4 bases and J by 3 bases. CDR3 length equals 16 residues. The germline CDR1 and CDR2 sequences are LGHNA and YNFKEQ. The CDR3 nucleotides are TGTGCCAGCAGCCGCGGGACTAGCGGGAGCGGCTACGAGCAGTACTTC. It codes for CASSRGTSGSGYEQYF.

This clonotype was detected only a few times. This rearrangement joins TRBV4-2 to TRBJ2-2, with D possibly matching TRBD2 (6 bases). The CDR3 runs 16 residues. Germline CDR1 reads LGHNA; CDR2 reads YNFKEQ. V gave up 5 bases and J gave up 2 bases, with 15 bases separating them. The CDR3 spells CASSSAGTHNTGELFF. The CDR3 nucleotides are TGTGCCAGCAGCTCGGCCGGGACTCATAACACCGGGGAGCTGTTTTTT.

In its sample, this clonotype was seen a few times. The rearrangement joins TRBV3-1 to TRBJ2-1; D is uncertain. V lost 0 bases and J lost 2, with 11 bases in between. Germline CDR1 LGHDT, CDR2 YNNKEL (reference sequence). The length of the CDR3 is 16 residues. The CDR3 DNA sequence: TGTGCCAGCAGCCAAGAACCCAGCCCCCCCTACAATGAGCAGTTCTTC. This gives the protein CASSQEPSPPYNEQFF.

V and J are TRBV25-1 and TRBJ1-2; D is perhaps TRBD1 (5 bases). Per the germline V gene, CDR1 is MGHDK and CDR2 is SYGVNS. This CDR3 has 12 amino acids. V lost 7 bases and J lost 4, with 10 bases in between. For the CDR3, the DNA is TGTGCCAGCATCGGACATGTCTATGGCTACACCTTC. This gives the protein CASIGHVYGYTF.

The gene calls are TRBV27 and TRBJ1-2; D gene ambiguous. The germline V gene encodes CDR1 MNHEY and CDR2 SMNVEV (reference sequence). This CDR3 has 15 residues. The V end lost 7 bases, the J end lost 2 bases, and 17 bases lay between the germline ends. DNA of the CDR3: TGTGCCAGCACGAGGGTGGGCGGATTGAACTATGGCTACACCTTC. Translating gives CASTRVGGLNYGYTF.

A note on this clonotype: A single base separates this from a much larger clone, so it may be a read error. The CDR3 nucleotides read TGTGCCAGCAGCTCCCTCCCCGGGACTAGCGGGAGGAACCAAGGGACCCAGTACTTC. Residues: CASSSLPGTSGRNQGTQYF. This rearrangement joins TRBV11-2 to TRBJ2-5, with TRBD2 matching over 15 bases. This CDR3 is 19 amino acids long. Germline assignment: CDR1 SGHAT and CDR2 FQNNGV.

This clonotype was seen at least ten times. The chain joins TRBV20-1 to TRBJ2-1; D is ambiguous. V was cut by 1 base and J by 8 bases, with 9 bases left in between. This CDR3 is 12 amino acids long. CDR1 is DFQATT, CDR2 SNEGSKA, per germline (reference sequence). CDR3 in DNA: TGCAGTGCTAGAGGTTTGATCCATGAGCAGTTCTTC. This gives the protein CSARGLIHEQFF.

The CDR3 DNA follows: TGTGCCAGCAGTATTACTAGCGACAACACCGGGGAGCTGTTTTTT. As protein: CASSITSDNTGELFF. V gene TRBV6-4 combines with J gene TRBJ2-2; 7 positions agree with TRBD2. With 5 bases clipped from V and 2 bases from J, the junction kept 5 bases outside the gene matches. The CDR3 spans 15 residues. The germline CDR1 and CDR2 sequences are MRHNA and SNTAGT.

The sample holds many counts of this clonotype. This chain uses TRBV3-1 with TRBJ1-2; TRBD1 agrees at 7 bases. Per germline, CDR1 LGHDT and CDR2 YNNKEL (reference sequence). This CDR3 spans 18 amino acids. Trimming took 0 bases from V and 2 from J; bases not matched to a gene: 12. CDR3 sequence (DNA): TGTGCCAGCAGCCAAGATCGGAACAGGGGCTCTGGGAACTATGGCTACACCTTC. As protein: CASSQDRNRGSGNYGYTF.

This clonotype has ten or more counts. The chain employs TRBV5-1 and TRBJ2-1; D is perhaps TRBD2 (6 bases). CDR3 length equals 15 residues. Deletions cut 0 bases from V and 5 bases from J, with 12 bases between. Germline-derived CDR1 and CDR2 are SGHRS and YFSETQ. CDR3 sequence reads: CASSLALGGHNEQFF. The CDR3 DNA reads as TGCGCCAGCAGCTTGGCTCTGGGGGGTCACAATGAGCAGTTCTTC.

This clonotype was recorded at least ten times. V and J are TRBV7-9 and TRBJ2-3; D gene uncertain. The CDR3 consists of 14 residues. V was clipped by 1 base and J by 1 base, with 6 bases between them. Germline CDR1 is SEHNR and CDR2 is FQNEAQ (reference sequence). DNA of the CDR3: TGTGCCAGCAGCTTAGTCCACCGCACAGATACGCAGTATTTT. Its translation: CASSLVHRTDTQYF.

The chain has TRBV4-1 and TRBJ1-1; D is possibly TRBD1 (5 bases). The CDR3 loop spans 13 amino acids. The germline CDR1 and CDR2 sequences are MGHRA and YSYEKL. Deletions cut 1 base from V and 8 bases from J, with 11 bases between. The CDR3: CASSQVEGREAFF. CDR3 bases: TGCGCCAGCAGCCAAGTTGAGGGACGAGAAGCTTTCTTT.

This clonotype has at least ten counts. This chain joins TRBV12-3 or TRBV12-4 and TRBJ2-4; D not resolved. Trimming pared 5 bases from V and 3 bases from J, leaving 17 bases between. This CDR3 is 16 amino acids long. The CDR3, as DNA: TGTGCCAGCAGTCCAGTGTCCCCCGGGTTCAAAAACATTCAGTACTTC. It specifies CASSPVSPGFKNIQYF.

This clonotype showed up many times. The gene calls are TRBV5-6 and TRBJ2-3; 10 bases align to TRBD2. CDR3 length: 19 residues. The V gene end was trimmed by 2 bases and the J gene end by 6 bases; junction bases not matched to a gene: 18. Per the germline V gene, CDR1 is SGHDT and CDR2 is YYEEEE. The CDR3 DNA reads TGTGCCAGCAGCTTCCCGGACCCCTTAGCGGGAGGCGGGGGGGATACGCAGTATTTT. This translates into CASSFPDPLAGGGGDTQYF. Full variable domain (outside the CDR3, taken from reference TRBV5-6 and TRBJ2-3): DAGVTQSPTHLIKTRGQQVTLRCSPKSGHDTVSWYQQALGQGPQFIFQYYEEEERQRGNFPDRFSGHQFPNYSSELNVNALLLGDSALYLCASSFPDPLAGGGGDTQYFGPGTRLTVL.

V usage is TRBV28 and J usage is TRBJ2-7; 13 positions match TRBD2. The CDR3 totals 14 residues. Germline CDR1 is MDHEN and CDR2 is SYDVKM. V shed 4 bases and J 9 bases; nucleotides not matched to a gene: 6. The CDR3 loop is CASSSYRLAGGQYF. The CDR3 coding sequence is TGTGCCAGCAGTTCCTACAGACTAGCGGGAGGGCAGTACTTC.

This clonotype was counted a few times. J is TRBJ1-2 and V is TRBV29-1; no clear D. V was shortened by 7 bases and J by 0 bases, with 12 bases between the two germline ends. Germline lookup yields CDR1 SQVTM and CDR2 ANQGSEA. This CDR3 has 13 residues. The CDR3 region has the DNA TGCAGCGCATCAACTCCTGCTAACTATGGCTACACCTTC. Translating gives CSASTPANYGYTF.

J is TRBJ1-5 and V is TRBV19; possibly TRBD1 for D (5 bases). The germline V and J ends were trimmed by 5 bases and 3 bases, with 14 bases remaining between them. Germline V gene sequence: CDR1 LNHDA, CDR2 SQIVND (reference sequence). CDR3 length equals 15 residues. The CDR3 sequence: CASSPVGPPNQPQHF. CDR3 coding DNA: TGTGCCAGTAGTCCCGTGGGGCCGCCCAATCAGCCCCAGCATTTT.

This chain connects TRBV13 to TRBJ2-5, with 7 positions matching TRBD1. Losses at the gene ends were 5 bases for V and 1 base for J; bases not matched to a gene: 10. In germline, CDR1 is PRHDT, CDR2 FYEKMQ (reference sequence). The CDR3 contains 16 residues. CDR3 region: CASSNGTAGPQETQYF. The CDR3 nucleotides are TGTGCCAGCAGCAATGGGACAGCAGGCCCCCAAGAGACCCAGTACTTC.

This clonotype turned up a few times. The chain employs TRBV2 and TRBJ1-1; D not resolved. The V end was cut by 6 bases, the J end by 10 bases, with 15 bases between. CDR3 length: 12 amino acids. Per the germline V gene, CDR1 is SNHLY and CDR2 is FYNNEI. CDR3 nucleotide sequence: TGTGCCAGCAGCCCACAGAGACTGAGAGCTTTCTTT. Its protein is CASSPQRLRAFF. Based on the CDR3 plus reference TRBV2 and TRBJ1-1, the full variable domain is EPEVTQTPSHQVTQMGQEVILRCVPISNHLYFYWYRQILGQKVEFLVSFYNNEISEKSEIFDDQFSVERPDGSNFTLKIRSTKLEDSAMYFCASSPQRLRAFFGQGTRLTVV.

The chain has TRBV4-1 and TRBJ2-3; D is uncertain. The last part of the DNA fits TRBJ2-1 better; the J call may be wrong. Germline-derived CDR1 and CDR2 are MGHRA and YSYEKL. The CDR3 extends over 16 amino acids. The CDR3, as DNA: TGCGCCAGCAGCAACCCCGAAGGGCGTAGTGGCAACGAGCAGTTCTTC. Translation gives CASSNPEGRSGNEQFF.

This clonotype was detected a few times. Here the CDR3 DNA reads TGTGCCACCAGCAGACTAGCGGGAGGGGAAAACATTCAGTACTTC. This sequence encodes CATSRLAGGENIQYF. This sequence joins TRBV15 and TRBJ2-4; 12 positions match TRBD2. Germline CDR1 is LNHNV and CDR2 is YYDKDF (reference sequence). Losses at the gene ends were 2 bases for V and 5 bases for J; bases not matched to a gene: 1. The CDR3 is 15 residues long.

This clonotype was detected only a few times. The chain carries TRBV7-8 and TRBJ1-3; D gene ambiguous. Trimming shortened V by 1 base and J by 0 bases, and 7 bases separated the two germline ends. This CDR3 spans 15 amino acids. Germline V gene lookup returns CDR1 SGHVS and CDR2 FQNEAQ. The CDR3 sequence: CASSLVVSSGNTIYF. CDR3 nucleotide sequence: TGTGCCAGCAGCTTAGTAGTCAGCTCTGGAAACACCATATATTTT.

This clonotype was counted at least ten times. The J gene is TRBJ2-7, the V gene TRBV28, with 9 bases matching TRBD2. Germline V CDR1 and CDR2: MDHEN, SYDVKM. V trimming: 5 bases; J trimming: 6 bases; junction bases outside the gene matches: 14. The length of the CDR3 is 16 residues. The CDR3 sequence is CASSPWGVAGDGEQYF. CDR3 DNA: TGTGCCAGCAGTCCCTGGGGGGTAGCGGGAGATGGCGAGCAGTACTTC.

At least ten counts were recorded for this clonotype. The CDR3 loop is CASSLLGGGLSPYNEQFF. DNA for the CDR3: TGTGCCAGCAGCTTACTGGGGGGAGGCCTCTCCCCCTACAATGAGCAGTTCTTC. The V call is TRBV7-3, the J call TRBJ2-1; tentative D call: TRBD2 (6 bases). Trimming shortened V by 2 bases and J by 2 bases, and 19 bases separated the two germline ends. Germline V gene data show CDR1 as SGHTA and CDR2 as FQGTGA. This CDR3 contains 18 residues.